Detailed here is one T cell receptor (beta chain). Its antigen is still unknown. Base quality data are lacking; no much larger clone is found one base away. Library creation used the immunoSEQ multiplex PCR assay. A mixture of 60 forward primers for TCR Vbeta segments and 13 reverse primers for TCR Jbeta segments was used in the multiplex PCR. Amplification of the CDR3 region of rearranged TCR beta genes was performed with a multiplex PCR assay on genomic DNA. The Illumina HiSeq System was used to sequence the amplified TCR beta libraries as 87-base-pair reads. In the authors' own workflow: A later analysis tallied tens of millions of unique TCR beta chains across the 666 repertoires, and approximately 12 million of those chains were shared by two or more donors. Raw reads were error-corrected and collapsed into unique sequences with a nearest-neighbor algorithm that merged closely related sequences to remove PCR and sequencing errors. CDR3 sequences were aligned to IMGT reference sequences to assign V, D and J gene segments. For a sequence to be retained, a match of at least six nucleotides was required to both a V gene segment and a J gene segment. Rearrangements were classified as productive when the CDR3 lacked stop codons and remained in frame with V and J, and all other rearrangements were classified as non-productive. CDR3 was defined according to IMGT convention as the region running from the second conserved V-encoded cysteine to the conserved J-encoded phenylalanine. The earlier analysis of 500 to 600 of the donors excluded sequences that lacked an unambiguous match to a single V gene segment. An earlier analysis of 587 of the donors called V segments functional above 56.7% productive rearrangements and segregating when the between-donor standard deviation exceeded 5%. To diagnose cytomegalovirus status from the catalog of TCR beta chain sequences, a statistical classification framework was built. In a later analysis, TCR nucleotide sequences were compared against IMGT/GENE-DB human TR gene sequences so that V and J genes could be assigned. In a later analysis, CDR3 sequences and most-parsimonious VDJ recombination scenarios were assigned using the TCRdist pipeline. In a later analysis, each TCR beta chain was defined by its CDR3 amino acid sequence together with its V-gene family, and reads lacking a unique V-gene family were excluded. As a way to deal with suspected cross-contamination and a sequencing artifact, a later analysis dropped approximately 570 nucleotide sequences that were highly shared and had low generation probability. In a later analysis, a clonal expansion index was calculated for each public chain from normalized within-repertoire ranks of inferred template counts. In a later analysis, generation probabilities were computed using a VDJ recombination model fitted to out-of-frame rearrangements, and the results were checked against IGoR. In a later analysis, TCR-TCR, TCR-HLA and TCR-CMV co-occurrence was scored with hypergeometric tests, and a repertoire-size bias correction was applied to TCR pairs. False discovery rates were estimated in a later analysis by permuting HLA or CMV assignments 20 times. A later analysis grouped co-occurring TCRs with DBSCAN, adding TCRdist sequence similarity when clustering within HLA-allele-positive subsets. Repertoires with fewer than 30,000 or more than 120,000 public chains were left out of co-occurrence clustering, as were four to six repertoires with anomalous nucleotide sharing. The table comes from immuneACCESS by way of TCRdb, which keeps in-frame sequences with V and J called. Part of the clones is missing from these tables; in studies checked, under half for an unresolved V gene and the rest for unknown reasons. V and J calls and clone size come straight from that table; D and trimming were deduced from the DNA. Here the sample has about 41,000 clones; roughly 80% occur a single time. The ten largest clones represent about 2.9% of the sample.

The cohort consisted of 666 healthy bone marrow donors. At the time of sampling, every cohort member was nominally healthy, though immune exposures that went unrecorded were likely present. The donor was CMV seronegative and belonged to the group of around 400 seronegative cohort members. Each donor provided a peripheral blood sample, and peripheral blood mononuclear cells were used for TCR beta sequencing. Genomic DNA was extracted from the blood cell samples with the Qiagen DNeasy Blood Extraction Kit. The data belong to a study of cytomegalovirus exposure and HLA in healthy donors (dated by TCRdb to the late 2010s). For the wider study: In an earlier analysis of around 540 of the donors, roughly 300 Gb of sequence data and about 110 million unique TCR beta sequences from about 179 million T cells were reported. An early release covering 550 to 700 HLA-typed donors comprised about 320 gigabases of sequencing data and tens of millions of unique TCR sequences. The later analysis used no new phenotypic data to find candidate immune exposures, relying instead on TCR beta sequences and their occurrence across donors. Donor age, sex, ethnicity and CMV serostatus were compiled alongside the repertoire data. Of the roughly 410 genotyped donors, approximately 81% were placed in the genetic ancestry cluster associated with self-reported Caucasian donors. In addition to the first cohort of approximately 650 subjects, a separate validation cohort of approximately 130 different subjects was used. Typing coverage differed by locus: A, B, C, DRB1 and DQB1 were typed in roughly 629-640 donors, DQA1 in about 560, DPA1 in approximately 610, and DPB1 in roughly 470. HLA typing included class I and class II loci at four-digit resolution. Among some 400 genotyped donors of the cohort, an average of about 220,000 unique TCR beta nucleotide sequences was sequenced per donor, of which roughly 18% were non-productive. In a later genetic analysis, genome-wide SNP genotypes for about three fifths of the roughly 670 donors were used, and that subset was treated as a discovery cohort. All discovery cohort repertoires had been generated using a single sequencing platform. In an earlier analysis of 587 of the donors, high-throughput TCR beta sequencing was used to judge whether each TCR beta V gene segment behaved as functional or pseudogenic. The study aimed to test whether cataloging public T cell receptors could reveal signatures of past pathogen exposure. A later analysis re-analyzed previously published TCR beta repertoires from approximately 670 donors and added high-resolution HLA genotyping to study TCR occurrence patterns. High-throughput TCR immunosequencing, statistical association of individual TCRs with disease status, and machine learning were combined to predict cytomegalovirus infection status. Because of strong linkage in the cohort, a few DR-DQ haplotypes were treated as single units for association and clustering. Using immunosequencing, the study profiled T cell repertoires from 666 subjects and related those repertoires to cytomegalovirus serostatus.

The trim is 4 bases for V and 7 bases for J, with a gap of 8 bases between the germline ends. From cysteine to phenylalanine, the CDR3 is 12 amino acids long. The entry retains the CDR3 DNA only, 36 bases that are in frame from base 1. From the germline V gene, CDR1 is SNHLY and CDR2 is FYNNEI. The full study reports these points: A cluster of highly shared sequence variants was judged likely to be a technical artifact of the sequencing pipeline. An earlier analysis of approximately 570 of the donors showed that most TCR beta V segments appeared in productive rearrangements either about 90% or about 30% of the time, which broadly matched IMGT annotations. According to a later analysis, parvovirus B19, influenza, CMV and Epstein-Barr virus appeared linked to several top co-occurrence clusters. The study listed 150 to 200 TCR beta chains as associated with cytomegalovirus. The 87-base-pair reads could not distinguish some IMGT-functional V segments, including TRBV6-2 and TRBV6-3, so those segments were excluded. Most TCR sequences were observed very rarely across donors, whereas some public TCRs were present in many individuals. A few of the identified cytomegalovirus-associated TCR beta chains were confirmed in vitro to be specific for cytomegalovirus antigens. In a later analysis, the rate of TCR association differed among HLA loci, with DRB1 alleles having the most associated TCRs and HLA-C alleles having the fewest. In a later analysis, around 17,000 TCR beta sequences were associated with specific HLA alleles at a false discovery rate of 0.05. Strong co-occurrence of HLA alleles, especially DR and DQ, made assigning TCR associations to individual alleles difficult. Roughly uniform sequencing depth across donors was assumed in presence/absence analyses, although this assumption may not hold. Compared with equally common non-associated chains, HLA-associated TCR beta chains in a later analysis were more clonally expanded and had lower generation probabilities. Immune exposure information for the cohort was limited to CMV serostatus. The classifier was reported to diagnose cytomegalovirus status with high specificity and sensitivity in both the original and validation cohorts. V-gene and J-gene trimming of TCR beta chains was associated with a missense DCLRE1C variant in a later genetic analysis, and the association was replicated in an independent cohort. Correlated functional status among segregating V segments might be attributable to linkage disequilibrium, but an unknown experimental factor could not be ruled out. According to a later analysis, most CMV-associated TCR beta chains appeared to be HLA-restricted, and the HLA associations seemed to be driven largely by CMV exposure. A further reported finding was that TCR beta sequences accurately predicted the HLA-A and HLA-B alleles for most subjects in the first cohort. Only TCR beta chains were sequenced in this cohort, and the absence of alpha or paired-chain data limited detectable features. Because HLA typing was unavailable for some donors at each locus, only the typed subset was used in association tests. According to the authors, the approach could potentially be generalized to other disease states and immunological phenotypes. A later genetic analysis reported fewer N-insertions in productive TCRs among donors in an Asian-associated ancestry cluster than the approximately 700-donor mean. Seventeen rarely observed V segments, including chromosome 9 orphons, were excluded from the earlier analysis of a few hundred of the donors because counts were too low.

The sequence was obtained from a man in his forties or fifties in good health and CMV-seronegative. The chain links TRBV2 with TRBJ1-5; no D gene call is confident. The specimen sequenced was PBMCs. The base sequence is TGTGCCAGCAGTGGTCAGGTCCAGCCCCAGCATTTT. This translates into CASSGQVQPQHF. Supplemented by the reference TRBV2 and TRBJ1-5 proteins around the CDR3, the complete variable domain is EPEVTQTPSHQVTQMGQEVILRCVPISNHLYFYWYRQILGQKVEFLVSFYNNEISEKSEIFDDQFSVERPDGSNFTLKIRSTKLEDSAMYFCASSGQVQPQHFGDGTRLSIL.